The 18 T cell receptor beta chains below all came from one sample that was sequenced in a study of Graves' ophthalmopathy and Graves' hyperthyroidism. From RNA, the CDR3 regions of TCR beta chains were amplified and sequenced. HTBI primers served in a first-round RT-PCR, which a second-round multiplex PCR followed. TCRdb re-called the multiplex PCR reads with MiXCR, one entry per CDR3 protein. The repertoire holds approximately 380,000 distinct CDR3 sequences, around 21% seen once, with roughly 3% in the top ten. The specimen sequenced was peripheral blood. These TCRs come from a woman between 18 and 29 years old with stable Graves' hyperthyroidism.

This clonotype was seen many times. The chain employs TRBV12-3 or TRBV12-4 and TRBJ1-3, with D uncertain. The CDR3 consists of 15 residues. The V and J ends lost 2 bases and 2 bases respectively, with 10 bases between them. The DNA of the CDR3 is TGTGCCAGCAGTTTACACAGCTATACTGGAAACACCATATATTTT. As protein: CASSLHSYTGNTIYF.

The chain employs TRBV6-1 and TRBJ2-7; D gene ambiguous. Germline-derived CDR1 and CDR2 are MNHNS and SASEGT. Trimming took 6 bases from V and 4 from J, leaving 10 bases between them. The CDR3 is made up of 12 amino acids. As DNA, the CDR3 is TGTGCCAGCAGCACCCTCTTGTACGAGCAGTACTTC. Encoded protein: CASSTLLYEQYF.

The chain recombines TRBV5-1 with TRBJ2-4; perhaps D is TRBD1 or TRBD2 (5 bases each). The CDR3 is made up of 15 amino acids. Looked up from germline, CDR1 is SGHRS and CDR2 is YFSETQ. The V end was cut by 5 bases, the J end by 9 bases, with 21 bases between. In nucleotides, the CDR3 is TGCGCCAGCAGAGCCGGAGGAGCAGGGAGCGGCATTCAGTACTTC. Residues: CASRAGGAGSGIQYF. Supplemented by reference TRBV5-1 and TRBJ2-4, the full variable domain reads KAGVTQTPRYLIKTRGQQVTLSCSPISGHRSVSWYQQTPGQGLQFLFEYFSETQRNKGNFPGRFSGRQFSNSRSEMNVSTLELGDSALYLCASRAGGAGSGIQYFGAGTRLSVL.

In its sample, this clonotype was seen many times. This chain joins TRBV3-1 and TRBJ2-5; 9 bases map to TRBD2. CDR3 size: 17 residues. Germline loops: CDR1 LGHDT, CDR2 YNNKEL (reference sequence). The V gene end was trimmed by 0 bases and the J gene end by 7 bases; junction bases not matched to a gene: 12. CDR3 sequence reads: CASSQDPSGILDGTQYF. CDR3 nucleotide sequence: TGTGCCAGCAGCCAAGACCCTAGCGGGATACTCGACGGGACCCAGTACTTC.

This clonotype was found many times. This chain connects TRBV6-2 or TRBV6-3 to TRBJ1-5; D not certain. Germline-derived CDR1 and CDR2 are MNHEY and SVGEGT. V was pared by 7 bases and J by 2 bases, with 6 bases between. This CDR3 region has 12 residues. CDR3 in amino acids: CASTTGNQPQHF. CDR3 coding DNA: TGTGCCAGCACTACGGGCAATCAGCCCCAGCATTTT.

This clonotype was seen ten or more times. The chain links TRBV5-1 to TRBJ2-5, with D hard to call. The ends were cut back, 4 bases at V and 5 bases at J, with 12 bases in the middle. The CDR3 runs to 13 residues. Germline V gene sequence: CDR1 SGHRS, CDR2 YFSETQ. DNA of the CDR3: TGCGCCAGCAGCGGAGAAGGAGTGGAGACCCAGTACTTC. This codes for CASSGEGVETQYF. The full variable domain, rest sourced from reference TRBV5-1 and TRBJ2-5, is KAGVTQTPRYLIKTRGQQVTLSCSPISGHRSVSWYQQTPGQGLQFLFEYFSETQRNKGNFPGRFSGRQFSNSRSEMNVSTLELGDSALYLCASSGEGVETQYFGPGTRLLVL.

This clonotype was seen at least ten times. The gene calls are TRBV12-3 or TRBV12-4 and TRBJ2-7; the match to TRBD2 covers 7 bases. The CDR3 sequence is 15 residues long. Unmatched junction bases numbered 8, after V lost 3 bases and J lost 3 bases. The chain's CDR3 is CASSLRRREDYEQYF. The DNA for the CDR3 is TGTGCCAGCAGTTTGAGGCGACGGGAGGACTACGAGCAGTACTTC.

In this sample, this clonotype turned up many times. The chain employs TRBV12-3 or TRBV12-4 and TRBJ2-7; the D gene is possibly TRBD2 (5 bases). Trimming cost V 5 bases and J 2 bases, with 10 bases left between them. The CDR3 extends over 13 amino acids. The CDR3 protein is CASSLSGPYEQYF. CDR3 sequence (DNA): TGTGCCAGCAGTCTAAGCGGACCCTACGAGCAGTACTTC.

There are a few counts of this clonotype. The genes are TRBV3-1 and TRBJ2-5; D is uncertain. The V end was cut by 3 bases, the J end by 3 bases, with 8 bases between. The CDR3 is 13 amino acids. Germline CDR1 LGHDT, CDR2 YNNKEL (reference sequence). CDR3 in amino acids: CASSQEWEETQYF. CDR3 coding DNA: TGTGCCAGCAGCCAGGAGTGGGAAGAGACCCAGTACTTC.

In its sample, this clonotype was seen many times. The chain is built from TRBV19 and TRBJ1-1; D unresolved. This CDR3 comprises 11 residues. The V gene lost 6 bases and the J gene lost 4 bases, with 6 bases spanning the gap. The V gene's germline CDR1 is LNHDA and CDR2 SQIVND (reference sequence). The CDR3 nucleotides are TGTGCCAGTAGCACGGCCACTGAAGCTTTCTTT. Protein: CASSTATEAFF.

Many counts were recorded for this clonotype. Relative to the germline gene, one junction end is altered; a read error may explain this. In DNA, the CDR3 is TGTGCCAGCAGTTCCGGGGGACTAACCAAAAACATTAAGTACTTC. It yields the protein CASSSGGLTKNIKYF. The chain uses TRBV12-3 or TRBV12-4 and TRBJ2-4, with 7 bases lining up with TRBD2. The CDR3 totals 15 residues.

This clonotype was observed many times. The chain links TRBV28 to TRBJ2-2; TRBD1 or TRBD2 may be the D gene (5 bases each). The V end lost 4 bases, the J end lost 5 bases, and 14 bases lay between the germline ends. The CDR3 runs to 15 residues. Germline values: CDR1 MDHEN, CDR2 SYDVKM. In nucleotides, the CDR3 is TGTGCCAGCAGTTCCCCCGGGACCTTTACCGGGGAGCTGTTTTTT. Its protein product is CASSSPGTFTGELFF.

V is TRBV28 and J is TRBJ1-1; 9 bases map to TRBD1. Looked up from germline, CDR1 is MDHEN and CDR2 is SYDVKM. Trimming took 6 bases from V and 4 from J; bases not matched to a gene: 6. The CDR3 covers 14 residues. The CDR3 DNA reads TGTGCCAGCAGCATACAGGGGGCTGGCACTGAAGCTTTCTTT. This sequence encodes CASSIQGAGTEAFF.

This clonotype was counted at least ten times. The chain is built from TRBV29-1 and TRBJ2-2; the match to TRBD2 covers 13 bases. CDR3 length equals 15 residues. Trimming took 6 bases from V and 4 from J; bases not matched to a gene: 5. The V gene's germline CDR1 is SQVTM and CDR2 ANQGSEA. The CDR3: CSVETSGRPTGELFF. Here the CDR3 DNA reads TGCAGCGTCGAGACTAGCGGGAGGCCCACCGGGGAGCTGTTTTTT.

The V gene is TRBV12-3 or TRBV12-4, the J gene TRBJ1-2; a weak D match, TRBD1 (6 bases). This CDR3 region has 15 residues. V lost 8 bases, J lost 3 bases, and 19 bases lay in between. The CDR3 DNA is TGTGCCAGCTGGCCAGGTCGTAGGACAGACTATGGCTACACCTTC. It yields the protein CASWPGRRTDYGYTF.

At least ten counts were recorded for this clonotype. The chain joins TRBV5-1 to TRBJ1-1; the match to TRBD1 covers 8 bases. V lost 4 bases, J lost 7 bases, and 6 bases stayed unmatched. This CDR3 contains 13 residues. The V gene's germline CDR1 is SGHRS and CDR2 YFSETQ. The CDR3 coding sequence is TGCGCCAGCAGCATCGGGACAGGCAATGAAGCTTTCTTT. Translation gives CASSIGTGNEAFF. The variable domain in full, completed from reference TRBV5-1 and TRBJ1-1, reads KAGVTQTPRYLIKTRGQQVTLSCSPISGHRSVSWYQQTPGQGLQFLFEYFSETQRNKGNFPGRFSGRQFSNSRSEMNVSTLELGDSALYLCASSIGTGNEAFFGQGTRLTVV.

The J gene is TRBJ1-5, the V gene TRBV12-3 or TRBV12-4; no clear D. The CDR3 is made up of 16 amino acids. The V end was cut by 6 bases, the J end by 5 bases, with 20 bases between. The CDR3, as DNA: TGTGCCAGCAGCCCGTTTAGGGAGGGTAGTTATCAGCCCCAGCATTTT. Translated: CASSPFREGSYQPQHF.

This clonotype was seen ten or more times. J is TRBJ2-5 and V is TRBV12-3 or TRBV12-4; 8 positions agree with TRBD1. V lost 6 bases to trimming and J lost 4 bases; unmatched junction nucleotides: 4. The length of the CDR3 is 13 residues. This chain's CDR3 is CASSRGQVETQYF. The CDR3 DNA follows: TGTGCCAGCAGCAGGGGGCAGGTAGAGACCCAGTACTTC.